The sequence of this T cell receptor beta chain was determined in a study of blood T cell repertoires in COVID-19 (dated by TCRdb to about 2020). Study-wide context: Collaborator samples came from the United States, Italy and Spain and covered acute and convalescent phases of COVID-19. The material from the prospective study consisted of cDNA or gDNA derived from T cells, B-cell-depleted T cells, or PBMCs. The dataset comprised deeply sampled blood TCRbeta repertoires from subjects exposed to, actively infected with, or recovered from COVID-19. The repertoires were released in a freely available public database intended as a resource for research on the immune response to SARS-CoV-2. The samples were drawn from two sources: the first 160 participants of the ongoing ImmuneRACE study, and over 1,000 subjects contributed by 6 global collaborators. Sample metadata almost always included a de-identified subject ID, COVID-19 status, age in years and sex. HLA class I and class II types, where available, came from metadata supplied by the sample provider rather than from assay-based typing. The full study reports these points: Clinical and demographic metadata were provided uncurated, with the amount varying by source and participant.

TCRbeta CDR3 regions were amplified from genomic DNA using the immunoSEQ Assay, a bias-controlled multiplex PCR. The source study handled its data this way. The number of nucleated cells in each sample was estimated by amplification of reference gene primers within the assay. Sequence reads were collapsed and filtered to measure the absolute abundance of every unique TCRbeta CDR3 rearrangement. For each sample, productive Simpson clonality was calculated as the square root of Simpson's diversity index across productive rearrangements. TCRdb limited this immuneACCESS table to in-frame rearrangements with V and J called. A share of clones is missing; checked studies link under half to unresolved V genes, and the rest is unexplained. V, J and clone size derive from that table, while D and trimming were established from the DNA sequence. The sample includes about 270,000 clones, with 70% to 90% observed a single time. The top ten constitute over 9.5% of the sample.

One collaborating source in Seattle enrolled patients during active infection and followed them longitudinally through the course of disease. Each collaborating institution followed its own protocols to collect whole blood in K2EDTA tubes. For TCRbeta analysis, collaborators shipped samples in one of three forms: frozen whole blood, isolated PBMCs, or DNA extracted from either of those sample types. Concerning this clone itself: Its specific antigen is unknown. Base qualities are missing; no much larger clone stands one base away.

For CDR1 and CDR2, the germline V gene (reference sequence) lists LNHDA and SQIVND. The CDR3 has 15 amino acids, counting the end cysteine and phenylalanine. Kept here is only the CDR3 DNA, which spans 45 bases and is read in frame from base 1. Compared with germline, V lacks 5 bases and J lacks 9 bases; bases without a gene match: 14. The sequence came from a woman in her twenties or thirties with COVID-19, enrolled during active disease. The chain was built from TRBV19 and TRBJ2-7; TRBD2 lines up with 9 middle nucleotides. What was sequenced was peripheral blood. CDR3 protein: CASSPDRGGGAVQYF. In nucleotide form, the sequence is TGTGCCAGTAGTCCCGACCGGGGCGGGGGGGCCGTGCAGTACTTC.